This is a list of T cell receptor beta chains from one sample in a study of T cells in Graves' hyperthyroidism and ophthalmopathy. TCRdb re-analysed the multiplex PCR reads in MiXCR, keeping a single row per CDR3 protein. The sample lists approximately 220,000 distinct CDR3 sequences; about 17% were seen once. The specimen sequenced was blood. Receptor source: a man aged 40-49 years with Graves' hyperthyroidism. Each CDR3 is given with its conserved first and last residue. A D gene is named only where the DNA matches it firmly. Expanded clones get a size class; other rows say once, few or many, or leave the size out.

TRBD2	TRBV20-1	TRBJ2-5	many	TGCAGTGCTAGAGGAGCGGGGGGTTTAGAGACCCAGTACTTC	CSARGAGGLETQYF
-	TRBV3-1	TRBJ2-1	many	TGTGCCAGCAGCCCCCAGGCGGATGAGCAGTTCTTC	CASSPQADEQFF
-	TRBV5-1	TRBJ1-4	many	TGCGCCAGCAGTCTTGGAGGTATAGGAAAACTGTTTTTT	CASSLGGIGKLFF
TRBD2	TRBV7-8	TRBJ2-1	once	TGTGCCAGCAGCTTTGGGGCTAGCGGGAGCTCCTACAATGAGCAGTTCTTC	CASSFGASGSSYNEQFF
-	TRBV5-5	TRBJ1-5	few	TGTGCCAGCAGCCCCTCTTACGGGCTACCGGCCCTACGCGGCAATCAGCCCCAGCATTTT	CASSPSYGLPALRGNQPQHF
TRBD1	TRBV11-2	TRBJ1-2	many	TGTGCCAGCAGCTGGGGACAGGGGAGTCCTGGCTACACCTTC	CASSWGQGSPGYTF
TRBD1	TRBV25-1	TRBJ1-1	-	TGTGCCAGCAGTGGAACACCAGGACAGGGAAAGAACACTGAAGCTTTCTTT	CASSGTPGQGKNTEAFF
TRBD1	TRBV18	TRBJ2-5	many	TGTGCCAGCTCACCAGGCAGCGGACAGGGAGAGACCCAGTACTTC	CASSPGSGQGETQYF
TRBD2	TRBV13	TRBJ2-3	few	TGTGCCAGCAGCTTAAGGAGCGGGAATGGACTCTGGACGCAGTATTTT	CASSLRSGNGLWTQYF
-	TRBV2	TRBJ1-6	many	TGTGCCAGCGCAGGGTTACGTTCACCCCTCCACTTT	CASAGLRSPLHF
-	TRBV5-1	TRBJ2-7	many	TGCGCCAGCAGCTTGATTGGGGGAACCTACGAGCAGTACTTC	CASSLIGGTYEQYF
TRBD1	TRBV6-1	TRBJ2-7	many	TGTGCCAGCAGTGACCCGGACAGGTTCGCCTACGAGCAGTACTTC	CASSDPDRFAYEQYF
TRBD1	TRBV10-3	TRBJ1-6	many	TGTGCCATCAGTAGCCGGGCGGGACAGAATAATTCACCCCTCCACTTT	CAISSRAGQNNSPLHF
TRBD1	TRBV6-4	TRBJ1-4	-	TGTGCCAGCAGTGATACAGGGGGCCCTAATGAAAAACTGTTTTTT	CASSDTGGPNEKLFF
-	TRBV11-1	TRBJ2-7	many	TGTGCCAGCAGCTTGAACAGAAGGGAGCAGTACTTC	CASSLNRREQYF
TRBD2	TRBV4-3	TRBJ2-7	few	TGCGCCAGCAGCCAAGAAGGGCTAGCGGGGGGGAAGGACGAGCAGTACTTC	CASSQEGLAGGKDEQYF
-	TRBV7-9	TRBJ2-7	many	TGTGCCAGCAGCAGTCATAACACCGAGCAGTACTTC	CASSSHNTEQYF